The 31 T cell receptor beta chains in this list originate from one sample, sequenced in a study of blood T cell repertoires in COVID-19. Sequencing used immunoSEQ multiplex PCR; TCRdb keeps in-frame clones, though not all of them. The repertoire holds over 150,000 clones, approximately 84% seen once, with approximately 14% in the top ten. The sample taken for sequencing was peripheral blood. These receptor sequences come from a man between 18 and 35 years old with active or convalescent COVID-19.

The rearrangement joins TRBV6-4 to TRBJ1-5; the match to TRBD1 covers 7 bases. The V gene end was trimmed by 3 bases and the J gene end by 4 bases; junction bases not matched to a gene: 3. The CDR3 is 14 amino acids. Germline loops: CDR1 MRHNA, CDR2 SNTAGT. In DNA form, the CDR3 reads TGTGCCAGCAGTGAGGGACAGACTAATCAGCCCCAGCATTTT. It translates to CASSEGQTNQPQHF.

The chain has TRBV4-3 and TRBJ2-7; 7 positions match TRBD1. CDR3 size: 15 residues. The junction had 12 bases not matched to a gene; V was cut back by 6 bases and J by 4 bases. CDR1 and CDR2 from the germline V gene are LGHNA and YSLEER. The CDR3 sequence: CASSPTPGQKYEQYF. In DNA form, the CDR3 reads TGCGCCAGCAGTCCTACTCCGGGACAGAAGTACGAGCAGTACTTC.

The V gene is TRBV27, the J gene TRBJ2-2, with 7 nucleotides matching TRBD2. The CDR3 runs to 15 residues. Germline CDR1 reads MNHEY; CDR2 reads SMNVEV (reference sequence). V lost 1 base and J lost 7; bases outside the gene matches: 6. This CDR3 is CASSLLREYSGELFF. CDR3 coding DNA: TGTGCCAGCAGTTTATTGCGGGAGTATAGCGGGGAGCTGTTTTTT.

The genes are TRBV9 and TRBJ1-1; D not certain. CDR3 length equals 15 residues. Per the germline V gene, CDR1 is SGDLS and CDR2 is YYNGEE. Trimming stripped 0 bases from V and 1 base from J, with 10 bases between. The CDR3: CASSVVLPRNTEAFF. The CDR3 nucleotides are TGTGCCAGCAGCGTAGTGCTACCCCGGAACACTGAAGCTTTCTTT.

The chain is built from TRBV19 and TRBJ1-2, with 7 nucleotides matching TRBD1. The CDR3 extends over 13 amino acids. V lost 6 bases and J lost 4; bases outside the gene matches: 5. Germline V gene sequence: CDR1 LNHDA, CDR2 SQIVND (reference sequence). CDR3: CASRDRDGYGYTF. The CDR3 region has the DNA TGTGCCAGTAGAGACAGGGACGGCTATGGCTACACCTTC. Complete variable domain (other parts from reference TRBV19 and TRBJ1-2): DGGITQSPKYLFRKEGQNVTLSCEQNLNHDAMYWYRQDPGQGLRLIYYSQIVNDFQKGDIAEGYSVSREKKESFPLTVTSAQKNPTAFYLCASRDRDGYGYTFGSGTRLTVV.

This clone appeared once. The chain couples TRBV6-2 or TRBV6-3 to TRBJ2-6, with 8 bases matching TRBD1. The J segment lost 2 bases and the V segment lost 6 bases, leaving 9 bases of the junction unmatched. CDR3 length: 17 residues. CDR1 and CDR2 from the germline V gene are MNHEY and SVGEGT. CDR3 bases: TGTGCCAGCAGCGGACAGGGTCTCTACGCTGGGGCCAACGTCCTGACTTTC. This gives the protein CASSGQGLYAGANVLTF.

The chain is built from TRBV7-9 and TRBJ2-5, with TRBD2 matching over 14 bases. Germline-derived CDR1 and CDR2 are SEHNR and FQNEAQ (reference sequence). After removal of 4 bases from V and 2 bases from J, the junction contained 9 bases not matched to a gene. This CDR3 has 18 amino acids. The CDR3 loop reads CASSSGTSGSPWQETQYF. The CDR3 DNA sequence: TGTGCCAGCAGCTCCGGGACTAGCGGGAGCCCGTGGCAAGAGACCCAGTACTTC. The variable domain in full, with the rest retrieved from reference TRBV7-9 and TRBJ2-5, is DTGVSQNPRHKITKRGQNVTFRCDPISEHNRLYWYRQTLGQGPEFLTYFQNEAQLEKSRLLSDRFSAERPKGSFSTLEIQRTEQGDSAMYLCASSSGTSGSPWQETQYFGPGTRLLVL.

The V and J genes are TRBV2 and TRBJ1-5; the D gene is possibly TRBD1 (6 bases). The germline gives CDR1 SNHLY, CDR2 FYNNEI. CDR3 length equals 14 residues. The germline V and J ends were trimmed by 6 bases and 2 bases, with 11 bases remaining between them. CDR3 in amino acids: CASSGTIRNQPQHF. CDR3 nucleotides: TGTGCCAGCAGCGGGACAATCCGCAATCAGCCCCAGCATTTT.

This sequence joins TRBV27 and TRBJ2-5, with a weak D call TRBD1 (6 bases). There are 16 residues in the CDR3. Trimming cost V 6 bases and J 3 bases, with 20 bases left between them. CDR1 is MNHEY, CDR2 SMNVEV, per germline (reference sequence). DNA for the CDR3: TGTGCCAGCAGGGAAGTACAGGGAGTCGGGGAAGAGACCCAGTACTTC. Translation gives CASREVQGVGEETQYF.

The V gene is TRBV2, the J gene TRBJ2-6; no reliable D call. This CDR3 is 15 amino acids long. Germline-derived CDR1 and CDR2 are SNHLY and FYNNEI. The V and J ends lost 4 bases and 2 bases respectively, with 9 bases between them. The chain's CDR3 is CASSVRVTGANVLTF. As DNA, the CDR3 is TGTGCCAGCAGTGTCCGGGTAACTGGGGCCAACGTCCTGACTTTC.

The V and J genes are TRBV12-5 and TRBJ2-1; D unclear. This CDR3 spans 11 amino acids. The germline V gene encodes CDR1 LGHNT and CDR2 FRNRAP. V was shortened by 3 bases and J by 10 bases, with 7 bases between the two germline ends. CDR3 bases: TGTGCTAGTGGTTTTGCGCACGAGCAGTTCTTC. Its translation is CASGFAHEQFF.

This chain connects TRBV19 to TRBJ2-3, with D maybe TRBD2 (6 bases). CDR1 and CDR2 from the germline V gene are LNHDA and SQIVND (reference sequence). The CDR3 extends over 15 amino acids. V lost 5 bases, J lost 1 base, and 13 bases lay in between. This CDR3 reads CASSPSGVGTDTQYF. CDR3 DNA: TGTGCCAGTAGTCCCTCGGGAGTGGGCACAGATACGCAGTATTTT.

CDR3 amino acids: CASSRGLGGHEQFF. In nucleotides, the CDR3 is TGTGCCAGCAGTAGAGGACTCGGCGGCCATGAGCAGTTCTTC. This chain links TRBV6-5 with TRBJ2-1; TRBD2 is a possible D gene (5 bases). V lost 5 bases and J 8 bases, leaving 16 bases between the germline ends. Germline V gives CDR1 MNHEY, CDR2 SVGAGI. The CDR3 is 14 residues long.

The gene calls are TRBV18 and TRBJ2-2, with 9 bases fitting TRBD1. V lost 6 bases to trimming and J lost 2 bases; unmatched junction nucleotides: 4. The CDR3 consists of 15 residues. The germline V gene encodes CDR1 KGHSH and CDR2 LQKENI. The CDR3: CASSRDRANTGELFF. The CDR3 DNA is TGTGCCAGCTCTCGGGACAGGGCCAACACCGGGGAGCTGTTTTTT. Based on the CDR3 plus reference TRBV18 and TRBJ2-2, the full variable domain is NAGVMQNPRHLVRRRGQEARLRCSPMKGHSHVYWYRQLPEEGLKFMVYLQKENIIDESGMPKERFSAEFPKEGPSILRIQQVVRGDSAAYFCASSRDRANTGELFFGEGSRLTVL.

The chain couples TRBV12-5 to TRBJ1-6; 7 positions match TRBD1. This CDR3 region has 17 residues. The germline V gene has CDR1 LGHNT and CDR2 FRNRAP. The V segment lost 4 bases and the J segment 9 bases; nucleotides outside the gene matches: 15. CDR3 sequence (DNA): TGTGCTAGTGGTTCAACTGACACCTACAGGGGTGGTTCACCCCTCCACTTT. Its translation: CASGSTDTYRGGSPLHF.

This clone was seen ten or more times. The chain combines TRBV7-9 with TRBJ2-3, with 12 bases fitting TRBD2. Germline loops: CDR1 SEHNR, CDR2 FQNEAQ (reference sequence). Trimming at V came to 6 bases and at J to 7 bases, leaving 17 bases not matched to a gene. The CDR3 covers 18 residues. In nucleotides, the CDR3 is TGTGCCAGCAGAGGCAGGGTGAGGACTAGCGGGGTCCCGAATACGCAGTATTTT. It is translated as CASRGRVRTSGVPNTQYF. Variable domain in full (rest from reference TRBV7-9 and TRBJ2-3): DTGVSQNPRHKITKRGQNVTFRCDPISEHNRLYWYRQTLGQGPEFLTYFQNEAQLEKSRLLSDRFSAERPKGSFSTLEIQRTEQGDSAMYLCASRGRVRTSGVPNTQYFGPGTRLTVL.

The CDR3 loop is CASSSRNYGYTF. The CDR3 DNA reads as TGTGCCAGCAGCTCTCGGAACTATGGCTACACCTTC. The chain combines TRBV11-2 with TRBJ1-2; D is undetermined. This CDR3 spans 12 amino acids. In germline, CDR1 is SGHAT, CDR2 FQNNGV. V gave up 4 bases and J gave up 2 bases, with 5 bases separating them.

This clone was found once. The V and J genes are TRBV7-9 and TRBJ2-7; TRBD2 matches 11 bases. After removal of 1 base from V and 7 bases from J, the junction contained 6 bases not matched to a gene. CDR1 and CDR2 (germline): SEHNR, FQNEAQ (reference sequence). This CDR3 region has 15 residues. CDR3 sequence (DNA): TGTGCCAGCAGCTTAGAGTTAGCGGGAGGGCGTGAGCAGTACTTC. Translated: CASSLELAGGREQYF.

The chain recombines TRBV29-1 with TRBJ1-4; tentatively, D is TRBD1 (6 bases). V was trimmed by 4 bases and J by 7 bases, leaving 13 bases between them. Germline V gene sequence: CDR1 SQVTM, CDR2 ANQGSEA. The CDR3 contains 13 residues. CDR3 sequence (DNA): TGCAGCGTTGCCGTGGGGGCGGGTGAAAAACTGTTTTTT. It yields the protein CSVAVGAGEKLFF.

The chain carries TRBV6-2 or TRBV6-3 and TRBJ1-5; 8 bases map to TRBD1. After removal of 0 bases from V and 6 bases from J, the junction contained 7 bases not matched to a gene. This CDR3 is 16 amino acids long. In germline, CDR1 is MNHEY, CDR2 SVGEGT. CDR3 DNA sequence: TGTGCCAGCAGTTACTCGAATGACAGGGGCGGTCAGCCCCAGCATTTT. Protein: CASSYSNDRGGQPQHF.

J is TRBJ2-5 and V is TRBV9, with a tentative D call TRBD2 (7 bases). This CDR3 comprises 14 residues. V was shortened by 4 bases and J by 2 bases, with 12 bases between the two germline ends. Germline CDR1 is SGDLS and CDR2 is YYNGEE. CDR3 in amino acids: CASSQGTTQETQYF. DNA of the CDR3: TGTGCCAGCAGCCAGGGGACTACTCAAGAGACCCAGTACTTC.

The chain recombines TRBV6-6 with TRBJ2-7; possibly TRBD1 for D (6 bases). The ends were cut back, 0 bases at V and 0 bases at J, with 6 bases in the middle. CDR1 MNHNY and CDR2 SVGAGI come from the germline V gene (reference sequence). This CDR3 spans 14 amino acids. The DNA for the CDR3 is TGTGCCAGCAGTTACTCAGGGGGCTCCTACGAGCAGTACTTC. This gives the protein CASSYSGGSYEQYF.

The V call is TRBV19, the J call TRBJ1-2; D not resolved. Germline CDR1 and CDR2: LNHDA and SQIVND (reference sequence). V lost 2 bases and J lost 8, with 9 bases in between. The CDR3 consists of 12 residues. The chain's CDR3 is CASSIRGIGYTF. CDR3 coding DNA: TGTGCCAGTAGTATACGAGGGATCGGCTACACCTTC.

The chain has TRBV3-1 (or the pseudogene TRBV3-2) and TRBJ2-1; D is undetermined. V gave up 3 bases and J gave up 3 bases, with 9 bases separating them. Germline CDR1 and CDR2: LGHDT and YNNKEL (reference sequence). The length of the CDR3 is 14 residues. The CDR3, as DNA: TGTGCCAGCAGCCAGCCTCCTATCTACAATGAGCAGTTCTTC. It translates to CASSQPPIYNEQFF.

J is TRBJ1-5 and V is TRBV7-9, with D maybe TRBD1 (5 bases). The germline V gene has CDR1 SEHNR and CDR2 FQNEAQ (reference sequence). V was cut by 2 bases and J by 0 bases, with 8 bases left in between. CDR3 length: 15 amino acids. The CDR3 region is CASSLNGGSNQPQHF. In nucleotides, the CDR3 is TGTGCCAGCAGCTTAAACGGGGGTAGCAATCAGCCCCAGCATTTT.

The chain is built from TRBV7-9 and TRBJ2-7; D possibly corresponds to TRBD2 (6 bases). V lost 2 bases and J lost 7, with 18 bases in between. CDR3 size: 15 residues. Germline V gives CDR1 SEHNR, CDR2 FQNEAQ (reference sequence). CDR3 sequence reads: CASSLQSAGFAEQYF. The CDR3 DNA sequence: TGTGCCAGCAGCTTACAAAGCGCGGGATTTGCGGAGCAGTACTTC.

The chain employs TRBV6-6 and TRBJ1-1; 8 bases fit TRBD1. Trimming at V came to 5 bases and at J to 7 bases, leaving 9 bases not matched to a gene. Germline-derived CDR1 and CDR2 are MNHNY and SVGAGI (reference sequence). This CDR3 contains 14 residues. CDR3 sequence reads: CASSRHETGDEAFF. The CDR3 DNA follows: TGTGCCAGCAGTCGACATGAGACAGGGGATGAAGCTTTCTTT.

This chain joins TRBV6-6 and TRBJ2-7; 10 bases match TRBD2. Germline V gene data show CDR1 as MNHNY and CDR2 as SVGAGI (reference sequence). CDR3 length equals 14 residues. V lost 7 bases and J lost 0; bases outside the gene matches: 3. CDR3 bases: TGTGCCAGCAAATCTAGCGGGAGCTCCTACGAGCAGTACTTC. Translating gives CASKSSGSSYEQYF.

This rearrangement joins TRBV12-3 or TRBV12-4 to TRBJ1-1, with D unclear. The CDR3 is 12 residues long. Between the trimmed V and J ends, which lost 10 bases and 1 base, there was a span of 10 bases. The CDR3 bases are TGTGCCAACGTACACGCGAACACTGAAGCTTTCTTT. Encoded protein: CANVHANTEAFF.

V gene TRBV28 combines with J gene TRBJ2-7; D might be TRBD1 (6 bases). V lost 6 bases to trimming and J lost 4 bases, with 13 bases between them. Germline loops: CDR1 MDHEN, CDR2 SYDVKM. CDR3 length equals 13 residues. CDR3: CASREAGAYEQYF. Written as DNA, the CDR3 is TGTGCCAGCAGGGAGGCAGGGGCTTACGAGCAGTACTTC.

The chain links TRBV15 to TRBJ1-1, with 8 bases aligning to TRBD1. The length of the CDR3 is 13 residues. Germline V gives CDR1 LNHNV, CDR2 YYDKDF (reference sequence). V lost 3 bases, J lost 3 bases, and 0 bases stayed unmatched. CDR3 residues: CATSRTGDTEAFF. CDR3 sequence (DNA): TGTGCCACCAGCAGGACAGGGGACACTGAAGCTTTCTTT. The full variable domain, its missing parts supplied by reference TRBV15 and TRBJ1-1, is DAMVIQNPRYQVTQFGKPVTLSCSQTLNHNVMYWYQQKSSQAPKLLFHYYDKDFNNEADTPDNFQSRRPNTSFCFLDIRSPGLGDTAMYLCATSRTGDTEAFFGQGTRLTVV.